This T cell receptor (beta chain) was captured by sequencing in a study of shared clonotypes between healthy human individuals. For the study at large: Donor composition was a couple of women and a few men, aged 18 to 49.

Of note for this clone: The antigen is undetermined.

Around 220 ng DNA, around 30,000 T cell genomes, went into each sorted-subset replicate PCR. Libraries were prepared by immunoSEQ multiplex PCR; TCRdb keeps only in-frame clonotypes and omits some of them. The sample carries about 600,000 clones, roughly 98% recorded once. Naive CD8 isolation took CD45RO-negative cells positively selected for CCR7 and excluded terminally differentiated effector memory CD45RA+ cells. Study outcomes and limitations: Estimated richness was generally greater in naive than memory subsets. A reduction in generation probabilities was seen for non-shared clonotypes relative to those shared by all four donors.

This sequence was found in a man under 40 in good health. Sequenced input: naive CD8+ T cells sorted from blood.

In DNA form, the CDR3 reads TGCGCCAGCAGTGAGTCGGCTAGTACAGACTCCTACAATGAGCAGTTCTTC. It yields the protein CASSESASTDSYNEQFF. The rearrangement uses TRBV10-2 and TRBJ2-1; D unresolved. Germline values: CDR1 WSHSY, CDR2 SAAADI. CDR3 length equals 17 residues. With 0 bases removed from V and 0 bases from J, the gap between germline ends came to 12 bases.